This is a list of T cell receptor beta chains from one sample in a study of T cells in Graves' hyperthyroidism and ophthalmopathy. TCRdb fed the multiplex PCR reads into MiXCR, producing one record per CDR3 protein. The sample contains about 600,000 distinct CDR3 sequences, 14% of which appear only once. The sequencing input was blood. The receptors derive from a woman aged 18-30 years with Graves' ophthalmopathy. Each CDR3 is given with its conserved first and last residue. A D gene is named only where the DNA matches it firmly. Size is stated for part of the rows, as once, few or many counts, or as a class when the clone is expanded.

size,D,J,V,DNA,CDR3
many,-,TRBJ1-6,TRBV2,TGTGCCAGCACGTTGAGGGACTCCTATAATTCACCCCTCCACTTT,CASTLRDSYNSPLHF
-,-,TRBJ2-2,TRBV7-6,TGTGCCAGCAGCTTAGGGGCTCTGGGGCGGACGAACACCGGGGAGCTGTTTTTT,CASSLGALGRTNTGELFF
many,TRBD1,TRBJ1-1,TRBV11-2,TGTGCCAGCAGCGACCGGACCGGGACAGGATCATGGAACACTGAAGCTTTCTTT,CASSDRTGTGSWNTEAFF
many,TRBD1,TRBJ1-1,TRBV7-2,TGTGCCAGCAGCCCACTACAGGGGAGGACTGAAGCTTTCTTT,CASSPLQGRTEAFF
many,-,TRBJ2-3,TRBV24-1,TGTGCCACCAGTGGTAAGAGGGTTTCTAGCACAGATACGCAGTATTTT,CATSGKRVSSTDTQYF
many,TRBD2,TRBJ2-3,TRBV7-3,TGTGCCAGCAGCTCAGGGACTAGCGGGAGGCCGGAGTATTTT,CASSSGTSGRPEYF
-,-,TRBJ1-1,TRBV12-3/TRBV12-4,TGTGCCAGCAGAGGGACCGGGGGAGTTAACACTGAAGCTTTCTTT,CASRGTGGVNTEAFF
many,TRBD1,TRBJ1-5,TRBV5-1,TGCGCCAGCAGCCCGACAGGGAACAATCAGCCCCAGCATTTT,CASSPTGNNQPQHF
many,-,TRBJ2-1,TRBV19,TGTGCCAGTAGTATCGGACAGCCCTACAATGAGCAGTTCTTC,CASSIGQPYNEQFF
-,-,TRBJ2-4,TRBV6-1,TGTGCCAGCAAGCAGGCGCTAGCCAAAAACATTCAGTACTTC,CASKQALAKNIQYF
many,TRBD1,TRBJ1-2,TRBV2,TGTGCCAGCAGGGACCGGACAGGGCGCTATGGCTACACCTTC,CASRDRTGRYGYTF
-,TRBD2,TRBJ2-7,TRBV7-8,TGTGCCAGCAGTATGGGACTAGCGGCAGAATACGAGCAGTACTTC,CASSMGLAAEYEQYF
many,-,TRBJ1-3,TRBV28,TGTGCCAGCAGTTTATTGAGGGGAAAGTCTGGAAACACCATATATTTT,CASSLLRGKSGNTIYF
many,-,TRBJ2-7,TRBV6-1,TGTGCCAGCTCGGACAGCCACTATTTCTACGAGCAGTACTTC,CASSDSHYFYEQYF